This T cell receptor (beta chain) was sequenced during a study of read filtering for tumor transcriptome and immune sequencing. Germline V lookup: CDR1 SNHLY, CDR2 FYNNEI. The CDR3 loop spans 18 amino acids. Details on this clonotype: Only one base separates this from a far larger clonotype, so it likely reflects a read error.

From roughly 390 ng of RNA, a library with molecular barcoded alpha/delta and beta/gamma adaptors was made. TCRdb used MiXCR to reprocess the reads, holding one entry per CDR3 protein. Among roughly 24,000 distinct CDR3 sequences listed, roughly 13% were seen once. The source of this sequence is a donor older than 35 with multiple myeloma. The chain has TRBV2 and TRBJ1-4, with 9 bases matching TRBD2. The J call may be faulty, since TRBJ2-3 better matches the DNA end. The sequenced sample was a population of CD138-negative cells sorted from bone marrow. CDR3 residues: CASSESNSGSKGEDTQYF. CDR3 nucleotide sequence: TGTGCCAGCAGTGAATCGAATAGCGGGAGCAAGGGGGAAGATACGCAGTATTTT.